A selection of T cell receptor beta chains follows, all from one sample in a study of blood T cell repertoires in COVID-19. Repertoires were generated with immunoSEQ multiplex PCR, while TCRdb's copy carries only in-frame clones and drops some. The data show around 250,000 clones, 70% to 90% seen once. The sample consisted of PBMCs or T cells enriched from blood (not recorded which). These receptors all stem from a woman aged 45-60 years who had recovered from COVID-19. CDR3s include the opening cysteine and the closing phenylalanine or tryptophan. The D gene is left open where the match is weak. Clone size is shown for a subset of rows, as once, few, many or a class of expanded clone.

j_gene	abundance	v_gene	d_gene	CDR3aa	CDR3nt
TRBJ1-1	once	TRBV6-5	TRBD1	CASSTGGAGTEAFF	TGTGCCAGCAGTACAGGGGGCGCAGGCACTGAAGCTTTCTTT
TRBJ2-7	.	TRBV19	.	CASSIVPRAYEQYF	TGTGCCAGTAGTATAGTCCCTAGAGCCTACGAGCAGTACTTC
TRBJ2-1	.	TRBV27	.	CASSPPGGWGNEQFF	TGTGCCAGCAGTCCCCCTGGGGGGTGGGGGAATGAGCAGTTCTTC
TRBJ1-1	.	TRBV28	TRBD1	CASSLSPTGDNTEAFF	TGTGCCAGCAGTTTATCCCCGACAGGGGATAACACTGAAGCTTTCTTT
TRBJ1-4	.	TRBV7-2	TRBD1	CASNRGANEKLFF	TGTGCCAGCAACAGGGGAGCTAATGAAAAACTGTTTTTT
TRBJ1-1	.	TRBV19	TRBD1	CASSTLGTAWEAFF	TGTGCCAGTAGTACGTTAGGGACAGCCTGGGAAGCTTTCTTT
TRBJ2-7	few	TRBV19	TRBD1	CASSTRTGVAYEQYF	TGTGCCAGTAGTACCAGGACAGGGGTGGCCTACGAGCAGTACTTC
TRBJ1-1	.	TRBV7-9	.	CASSLITGRAEAFF	TGTGCCAGCAGCTTAATAACAGGGAGGGCTGAAGCTTTCTTT
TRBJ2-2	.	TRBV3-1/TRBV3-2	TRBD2	CASSPGLAANTGELFF	TGTGCCAGCAGCCCAGGACTAGCAGCTAACACCGGGGAGCTGTTTTTT
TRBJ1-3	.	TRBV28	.	CASSLGLSGNTIYF	TGTGCCAGCAGTTTAGGCCTTTCTGGAAACACCATATATTTT
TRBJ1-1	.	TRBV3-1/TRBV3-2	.	CASSVTPGHQGLYTEAFF	TGTGCCAGCAGCGTCACCCCGGGACACCAAGGACTGTACACTGAAGCTTTCTTT
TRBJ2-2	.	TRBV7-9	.	CASSIRQGRAGELFF	TGTGCCAGCAGCATCCGACAGGGGAGGGCCGGGGAGCTGTTTTTT
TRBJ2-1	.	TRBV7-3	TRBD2	CASSLSGGGNEQFF	TGTGCCAGCAGCCTCTCGGGCGGGGGGAATGAGCAGTTCTTC
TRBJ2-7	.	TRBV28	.	CASSRNVQFAAEQYF	TGTGCCAGCAGTCGGAATGTTCAGTTTGCGGCCGAGCAGTACTTC
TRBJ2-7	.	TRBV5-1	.	CASSLAVLAEQYF	TGCGCCAGCAGCTTGGCTGTCTTGGCCGAGCAGTACTTC
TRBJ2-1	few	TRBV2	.	CASSVASLGYNEQFF	TGTGCCAGCAGTGTCGCCTCCCTCGGGTACAATGAGCAGTTCTTC
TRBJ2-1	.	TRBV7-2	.	CASSVDWSSYNEQFF	TGTGCCAGCAGCGTAGACTGGAGCTCCTACAATGAGCAGTTCTTC
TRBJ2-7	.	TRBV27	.	CASSLSKGRGGEQYF	TGTGCCAGCAGTTTATCAAAGGGGCGGGGAGGCGAGCAGTACTTC
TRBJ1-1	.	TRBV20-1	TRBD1	CSASNRGHTEAFF	TGCAGTGCTAGTAACAGGGGCCACACTGAAGCTTTCTTT
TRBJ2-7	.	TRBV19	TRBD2	CASSELAGGEQYF	TGTGCCAGTAGCGAATTAGCGGGAGGCGAGCAGTACTTC
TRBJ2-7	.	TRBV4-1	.	CASTVFLGTTYEQYF	TGCGCCAGCACTGTCTTCCTCGGGACAACCTACGAGCAGTACTTC
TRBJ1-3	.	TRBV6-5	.	CASSYSGPGLGNTIYF	TGTGCCAGCAGTTACTCGGGGCCCGGGCTTGGAAACACCATATATTTT
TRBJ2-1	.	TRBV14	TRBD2	CASSQEGRGWTSRSSYNEQFF	TGTGCCAGCAGCCAAGAAGGAAGGGGCTGGACTAGCCGATCATCCTACAATGAGCAGTTCTTC
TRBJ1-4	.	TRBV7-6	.	CASSLEQEPTNEKLFF	TGTGCCAGCAGCTTAGAACAGGAGCCAACTAATGAAAAACTGTTTTTT
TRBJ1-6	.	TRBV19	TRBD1	CASRSRTGGYSPLHF	TGTGCCAGTAGATCCCGGACAGGGGGCTATTCACCCCTCCACTTT
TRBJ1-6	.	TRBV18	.	CASSTAGLDSPLHF	TGTGCCAGCTCAACGGCGGGCTTGGATTCACCCCTCCACTTT
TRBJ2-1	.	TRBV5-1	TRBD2	CASSAVLAGGSNEQFF	TGCGCCAGTTCTGCGGTCCTAGCGGGAGGTTCCAATGAGCAGTTCTTC
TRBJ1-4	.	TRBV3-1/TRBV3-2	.	CASSRGLLNEKLFF	TGTGCCAGCAGCCGGGGACTTCTTAATGAAAAACTGTTTTTT
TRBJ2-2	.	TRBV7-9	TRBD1	CASSSRTGLNTGELFF	TGTGCCAGCAGCTCACGGACAGGGTTGAACACCGGGGAGCTGTTTTTT
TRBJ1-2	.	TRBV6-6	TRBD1	CASTIGQGAHNYGYTF	TGTGCCAGCACCATAGGACAGGGGGCTCATAACTATGGCTACACCTTC
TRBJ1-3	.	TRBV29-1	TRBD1	CSVEQGAGNTIYF	TGCAGCGTCGAACAGGGGGCTGGAAACACCATATATTTT
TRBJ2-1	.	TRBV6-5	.	CASSYSGGPNEQFF	TGTGCCAGCAGTTACTCCGGGGGTCCCAATGAGCAGTTCTTC
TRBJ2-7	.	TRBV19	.	CASNERGGGAYEQYF	TGTGCCAGTAATGAGAGGGGAGGCGGAGCCTACGAGCAGTACTTC
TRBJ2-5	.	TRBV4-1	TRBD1	CASSQVEGARETQYF	TGCGCCAGCAGCCAAGTTGAGGGGGCGCGAGAGACCCAGTACTTC
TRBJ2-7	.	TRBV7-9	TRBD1	CASTMDRVYEQYF	TGTGCCAGCACCATGGACAGGGTCTACGAGCAGTACTTC
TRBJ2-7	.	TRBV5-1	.	CASSRTDYYEQYF	TGCGCCAGCAGCCGGACAGATTACTACGAGCAGTACTTC
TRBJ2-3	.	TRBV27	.	CASSLYGTDTQYF	TGTGCCAGCAGTTTATACGGTACAGATACGCAGTATTTT
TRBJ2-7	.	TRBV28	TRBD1	CASRPGTGGSYEQYF	TGTGCCAGCAGACCTGGGACAGGGGGCAGCTACGAGCAGTACTTC
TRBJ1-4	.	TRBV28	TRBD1	CASTPRDRGIEKLFF	TGTGCCAGCACCCCCCGGGACAGGGGGATTGAAAAACTGTTTTTT
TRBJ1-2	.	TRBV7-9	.	CASSTTGNYGYTF	TGTGCCAGCAGCACTACAGGGAACTATGGCTACACCTTC
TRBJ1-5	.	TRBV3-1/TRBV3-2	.	CASSQEGGVSGWSNQPQHF	TGTGCCAGCAGCCAAGAGGGCGGGGTTAGCGGCTGGAGCAATCAGCCCCAGCATTTT
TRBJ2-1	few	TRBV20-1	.	CSVSGYGEQFF	TGCAGTGTCTCAGGGTATGGTGAGCAGTTCTTC
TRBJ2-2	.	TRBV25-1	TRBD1	CASSVGTGGIGELFF	TGTGCCAGCAGTGTAGGGACAGGGGGTATCGGGGAGCTGTTTTTT
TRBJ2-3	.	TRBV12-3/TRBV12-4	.	CASRRGTDTQYF	TGTGCCAGCAGAAGGGGAACAGATACGCAGTATTTT
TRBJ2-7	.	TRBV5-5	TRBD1	CASSRGGHEQYF	TGTGCCAGCAGTAGAGGGGGCCACGAGCAGTACTTC
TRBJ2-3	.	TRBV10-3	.	CAISESGGRLTDTQYF	TGTGCCATCAGTGAATCCGGGGGAAGGCTCACAGATACGCAGTATTTT
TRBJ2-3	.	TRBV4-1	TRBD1	CASSPIRTGLTDTQYF	TGCGCCAGCAGCCCCATCCGGACAGGTTTAACAGATACGCAGTATTTT
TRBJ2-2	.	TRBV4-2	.	CASSQDRLASRGPGELFF	TGTGCCAGCAGCCAAGACCGGCTGGCTAGCAGGGGACCCGGGGAGCTGTTTTTT
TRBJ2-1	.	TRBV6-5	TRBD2	CASSWTSGRGNEQFF	TGTGCCAGCAGTTGGACTAGCGGGAGAGGCAATGAGCAGTTCTTC
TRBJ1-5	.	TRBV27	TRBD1	CASSLTGHNQPQHF	TGTGCCAGCAGTTTGACAGGGCACAATCAGCCCCAGCATTTT
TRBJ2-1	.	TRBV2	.	CASSEGEQGRAYNEQFF	TGTGCCAGCAGTGAAGGGGAACAGGGCAGAGCCTACAATGAGCAGTTCTTC
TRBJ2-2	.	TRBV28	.	CASKTRWGELFF	TGTGCCAGCAAGACGAGGTGGGGGGAGCTGTTTTTT
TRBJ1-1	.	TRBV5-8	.	CASSFDSLMNTEAFF	TGTGCCAGCAGCTTCGACAGTCTAATGAACACTGAAGCTTTCTTT
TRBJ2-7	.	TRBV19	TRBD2	CASSIGQGLHEQYF	TGTGCCAGTAGTATCGGCCAGGGACTACACGAGCAGTACTTC
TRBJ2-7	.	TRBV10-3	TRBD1	CAINRGYEQYF	TGTGCCATCAACAGGGGTTACGAGCAGTACTTC